The text below deals with one T cell receptor beta chain. No antigen is known for it. This sample was taken from a study of cytomegalovirus exposure and HLA in healthy donors. The CDR3 runs to 13 residues. The J segment lost 4 bases and the V segment lost 4 bases, leaving 4 bases of the junction unmatched. Germline CDR1 SGHAT, CDR2 FQNNGV. Using immunoSEQ multiplex PCR, the repertoire was profiled, and TCRdb retains in-frame clones only, with some absent. The sample lists around 190,000 clones, 80% to 85% seen once, with around 1.2% in the top ten. Findings and caveats of the study: Researchers catalogued about 150 TCR beta chains as cytomegalovirus-associated. Many donors carried some public TCRs, although rarity characterized most TCR sequences. Specific recognition of CMV antigens was confirmed in vitro for a few chains (all CMV-associated).

Sequencing was done on a sample of PBMCs. J is TRBJ2-7 and V is TRBV11-2; 7 nucleotides line up with TRBD1. This clonotype was sampled from a woman in her twenties or thirties in good health and CMV-seronegative. As DNA, the CDR3 is TGTGCCAGCAGCTGGGACAGTAATTACGAGCAGTACTTC. Protein sequence: CASSWDSNYEQYF.